This entry is about one TCR beta chain. Its antigen remains unknown. The germline V gene encodes CDR1 SQVTM and CDR2 ANQGSEA. Deletions cut 5 bases from V and 0 bases from J, with 7 bases between. This CDR3 has 12 amino acids. This sample was taken from a study of T cell repertoires in cytomegalovirus infection. TCRdb passed the reads through MiXCR, listing each CDR3 protein once. The data show approximately 100,000 distinct CDR3 sequences, under 50% seen once. The chain links TRBV29-1 to TRBJ1-1; no clear D gene. The sequencing used CD8+ T cells from cultured PBMCs, collected from culture after CMV antigen stimulation. This TCR derives from a human donor in good health (CMV status not recorded). Some clones in this sample may be carry-over from other donors' samples. CDR3 region: CSVPTVNTEAFF. The DNA for the CDR3 is TGCAGCGTTCCGACGGTGAACACTGAAGCTTTCTTT.